This note documents a single T cell receptor beta chain sequence. This sample is drawn from a study of blood T cell repertoires in COVID-19. The length of the CDR3 is 18 residues. Germline values: CDR1 SGHTA, CDR2 FQGNSA. V dropped 1 base and J dropped 0; count of bases not matched to a gene: 10. The protocol was immunoSEQ multiplex PCR, while the TCRdb copy is restricted to in-frame clones and leaves out a portion. The sample includes roughly 330,000 clones, around 87% of them seen just once. V gene TRBV7-2 combines with J gene TRBJ2-3; TRBD2 agrees at 7 bases. Sequencing input: PBMCs or T cells enriched from blood (not recorded which). The clonotype originates from a woman aged 25 to 39 who had recovered from COVID-19. The CDR3, as DNA: TGTGCCAGCAGCTTAGGGGGTTGGGCTAGCGGTAGCACAGATACGCAGTATTTT. Protein sequence: CASSLGGWASGSTDTQYF.